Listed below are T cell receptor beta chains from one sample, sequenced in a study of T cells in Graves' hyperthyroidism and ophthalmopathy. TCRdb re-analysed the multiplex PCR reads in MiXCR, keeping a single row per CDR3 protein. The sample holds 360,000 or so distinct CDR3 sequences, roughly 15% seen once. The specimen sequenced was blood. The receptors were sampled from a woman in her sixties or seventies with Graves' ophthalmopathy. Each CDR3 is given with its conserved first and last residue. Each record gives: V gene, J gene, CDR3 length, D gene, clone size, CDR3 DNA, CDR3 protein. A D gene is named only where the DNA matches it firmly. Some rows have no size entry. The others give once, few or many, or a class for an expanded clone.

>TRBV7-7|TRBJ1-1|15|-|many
TGTGCTAGCAGCCCCTTCGAACCGGGACGTACTGAAGCTTTCTTT
CASSPFEPGRTEAFF
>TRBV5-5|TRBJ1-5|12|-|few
TGTGCCAGCAGCTCGGAGTTGGGGCCCCAGCATTTT
CASSSELGPQHF
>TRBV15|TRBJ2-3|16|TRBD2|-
TGTGCCACCAGAAACGGAGCGGGAGTCGACACAGATACGCAGTATTTT
CATRNGAGVDTDTQYF
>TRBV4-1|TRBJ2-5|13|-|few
TGCGCCAGCAGCCTCTGGCAGGCGGAGACCCAGTACTTC
CASSLWQAETQYF
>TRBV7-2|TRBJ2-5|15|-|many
TGTGCCAGCAGCTCCTTAGGTTTCTTCCAAGAGACCCAGTACTTC
CASSSLGFFQETQYF
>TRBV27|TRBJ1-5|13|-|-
TGTGGCAGCAGTTTGATAAGCAATCAGCCCCAGCATTTT
CGSSLISNQPQHF
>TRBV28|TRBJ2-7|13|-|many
TGTGCCAGCAGTAGTAGCGGCTCCTACGAGCAGTACTTC
CASSSSGSYEQYF
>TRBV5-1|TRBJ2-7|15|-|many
TGCGCCAGCAGCCCGACAACCGGGATATCCTACGAGCAGTACTTC
CASSPTTGISYEQYF
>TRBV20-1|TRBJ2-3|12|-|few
TGCAGTGCTTCGGCGTCAGCAGATACGCAGTATTTT
CSASASADTQYF
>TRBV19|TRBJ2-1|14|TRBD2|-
TGTGCCAGTATGATTCCTAGCGGGAGGGGTGAGCAGTTCTTC
CASMIPSGRGEQFF
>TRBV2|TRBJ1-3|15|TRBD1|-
TGTGCCAGCCAGGAGGACAGGGGGCTTGGAAACACCATATATTTT
CASQEDRGLGNTIYF
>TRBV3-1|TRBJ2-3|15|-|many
TGTGCCAGCAGCCAATGGGAGTCCCGCACAGATACGCAGTATTTT
CASSQWESRTDTQYF
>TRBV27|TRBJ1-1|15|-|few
TGTGCCAGCAGTCCCCGACAGCCCTCGGGCACTGAAGCTTTCTTT
CASSPRQPSGTEAFF
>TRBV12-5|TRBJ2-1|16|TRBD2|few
TGTGCTAGTGGTTTGGTATTGGGAGCGGGAGGCAATGAGCAGTTCTTC
CASGLVLGAGGNEQFF
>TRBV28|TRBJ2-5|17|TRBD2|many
TGTGCCAGCAGCTCAAACCCCCCCCAGCGGGAGTCAAAGACCCAGTACTTC
CASSSNPPQRESKTQYF
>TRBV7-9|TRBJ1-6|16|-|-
TGTGCCAGCAGCTCCCGGCAGAGCTCCTATAATTCACCCCTCCACTTT
CASSSRQSSYNSPLHF
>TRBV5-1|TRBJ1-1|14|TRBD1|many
TGCGCCAGCAGCTCCACTGGACAGGCGGGTGAAGCTTTCTTT
CASSSTGQAGEAFF
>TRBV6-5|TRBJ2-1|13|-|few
TGTGCCAGCAGTTACATAGCGGACAATGAGCAGTTCTTC
CASSYIADNEQFF
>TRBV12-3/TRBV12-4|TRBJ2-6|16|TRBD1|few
TGTGCCAGCACTACAGGGGGCGCTGGAGGGGCCAACGTCCTGACTTTC
CASTTGGAGGANVLTF
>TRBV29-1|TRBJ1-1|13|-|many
TGCAGCGTTCAGAGGACAGAGTTAACTGAAGCTTTCTTT
CSVQRTELTEAFF
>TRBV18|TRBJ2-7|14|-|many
TGTGCCAGCTCAGCTGATGCGGGCTCCTACGAGCAGTACTTC
CASSADAGSYEQYF
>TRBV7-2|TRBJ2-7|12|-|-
TGTGCCAGCAGTTTTCAGGGAGACGAGCAGTACTTC
CASSFQGDEQYF
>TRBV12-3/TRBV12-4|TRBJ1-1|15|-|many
TGTGCCAGCAGTTTACAGGGAGGAGGTGGCACTGAAGCTTTCTTT
CASSLQGGGGTEAFF
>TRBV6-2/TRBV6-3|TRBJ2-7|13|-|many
TGTGCCAGCATAGGAGCGAGCTCCTACGAGCAGTACTTC
CASIGASSYEQYF
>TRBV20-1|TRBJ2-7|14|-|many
TGCAGTGCTAGAAAGGGCCATGGGAGCTACGAGCAGTACTTC
CSARKGHGSYEQYF
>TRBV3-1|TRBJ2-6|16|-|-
TGTGCCAGCAGCCAAGATTCAGGGACAGGGGCCAACGTCCTGACTTTC
CASSQDSGTGANVLTF
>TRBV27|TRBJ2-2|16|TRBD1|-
TGTGCCAGCAGCCGCACAGGGGACCTGAACACCGGGGAGCTGTTTTTT
CASSRTGDLNTGELFF
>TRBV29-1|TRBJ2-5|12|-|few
TGCAGCGTTGACTGGCCCCAAGAGACCCAGTACTTC
CSVDWPQETQYF
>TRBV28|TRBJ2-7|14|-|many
TGTGCCAGCAGCCTTGGGGGGCGCGACTACGAGCAGTACTTC
CASSLGGRDYEQYF
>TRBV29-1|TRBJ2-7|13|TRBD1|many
TGCAGCGTTGTTGCGGACAGGGGCTACGAGCAGTACTTC
CSVVADRGYEQYF
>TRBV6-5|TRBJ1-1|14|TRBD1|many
TGTGCCAGCAGGGACCGGGACAGGGTGGCTGAAGCTTTCTTT
CASRDRDRVAEAFF
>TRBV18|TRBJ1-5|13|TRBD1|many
TGTGCCAGCAGTGGACAGGGAAATCAGCCCCAGCATTTT
CASSGQGNQPQHF
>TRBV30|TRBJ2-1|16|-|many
TGTGCCATACAGGGCTACGGGACTACGTCCTACAATGAGCAGTTCTTC
CAIQGYGTTSYNEQFF
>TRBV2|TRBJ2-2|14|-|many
TGTGCCAGCAGCCCACAGGGTAACACCGGGGAGCTGTTTTTT
CASSPQGNTGELFF
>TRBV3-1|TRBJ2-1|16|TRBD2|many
TGTGCCAGCAGCCAGAGGGGACTAGCGGGGGGGAATGAGCAGTTCTTC
CASSQRGLAGGNEQFF
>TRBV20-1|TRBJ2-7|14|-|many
TGCAGTGCTACAGGGGGGGGAGTGATTGACGAGCAGTACTTC
CSATGGGVIDEQYF
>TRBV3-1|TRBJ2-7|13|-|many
TGTGCCAGCAGCCTTTCGGACGCCTACGAGCAGTACTTC
CASSLSDAYEQYF
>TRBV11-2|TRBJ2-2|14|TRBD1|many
TGTGCCAGCAGCTTAGGCCGACAGGGCCTAGAGCTGTTTTTT
CASSLGRQGLELFF
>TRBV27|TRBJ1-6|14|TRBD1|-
TGTGCCAGCAGTTTTCGGGACAGGGTCTCACCCCTCCACTTT
CASSFRDRVSPLHF
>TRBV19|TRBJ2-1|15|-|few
TGTGCCAGTAGTCACGGCGACAGCCCTTACAATGAGCAGTTCTTC
CASSHGDSPYNEQFF
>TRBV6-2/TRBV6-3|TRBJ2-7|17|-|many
TGTGCCAGCAGTTACTCGAGAGGGCGCCAGGGGATCTACGAGCAGTACTTC
CASSYSRGRQGIYEQYF
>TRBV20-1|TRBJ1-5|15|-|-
TGCAGTGTCGAGGGGCAGGCGGCTAGCAATCAGCCCCAGCATTTT
CSVEGQAASNQPQHF
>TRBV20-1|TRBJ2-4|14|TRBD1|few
TGCAGTGCTAGAGGACAGGGGACCAAAAACATTCAGTACTTC
CSARGQGTKNIQYF